One sample yielded the 17 T cell receptor beta chains listed below, sequenced in a study of spatial heterogeneity in lung cancer (dated by TCRdb to between 2018 and 2021). The library was obtained by 5' RACE. Sequencing was carried out with a NextSeq 500. TCRdb applied fastp at Q25 and MiXCR to the public reads, then kept only in-frame beta chains. Identical CDR3 protein sequences are pooled into one entry, listed with their most common genes and DNA. Here the sample has some 44,000 distinct CDR3 sequences; approximately 15% occur a single time. The leading ten clones occupy 50% to 60% of the sample. The intended sense of this specimen's time point label: sample taken at primary tumor resection. Without any cell sorting, TCR sequencing was performed on whole RNA extracted either from tumor and nontumor lung tissue or from cryopreserved PBMC samples. The material sequenced was PBMCs, taken at surgery. Receptor source: a male donor with early-stage non-small cell lung cancer.

This clonotype was seen repeatedly, ten times or more. V is TRBV12-3 or TRBV12-4 and J is TRBJ1-5; 7 positions agree with TRBD1. The CDR3 loop spans 15 amino acids. J was trimmed by 7 bases and V by 4 bases; bases with no gene match: 10. DNA for the CDR3: TGTGCCAGCAGTTCGCGGGACAGCGCGGGCCAGCCCCAGCATTTT. Translated: CASSSRDSAGQPQHF.

In its sample, this clonotype was seen a few times. The V call is TRBV4-1, the J call TRBJ1-2, with TRBD1 as a possible D gene (5 bases). Germline CDR1 is MGHRA and CDR2 is YSYEKL. The CDR3 contains 16 residues. Between the trimmed V and J ends, which lost 3 bases and 6 bases, there was a span of 20 bases. In DNA, the CDR3 is TGCGCCAGCAGCCACCTGGAGGGGCGGACACCCCATGGCTACACCTTC. Protein sequence: CASSHLEGRTPHGYTF.

This clonotype has more than one count but fewer than ten. The rearrangement uses TRBV2 and TRBJ1-5, with 8 bases matching TRBD1. V shed 9 bases and J 3 bases; nucleotides not matched to a gene: 10. This CDR3 is 15 amino acids long. The germline CDR1 and CDR2 sequences are SNHLY and FYNNEI. CDR3 DNA: TGTGCCAGTTCAAGGGACAGGCTCGTCAATCAGCCCCAGCATTTT. Encoded protein: CASSRDRLVNQPQHF.

This chain uses TRBV6-2 or TRBV6-3 with TRBJ1-1; 7 bases agree with TRBD1. Trimming cost V 2 bases and J 8 bases; bases outside gene matches: 2. Germline CDR1 MNHEY, CDR2 SVGEGT. CDR3 length: 12 amino acids. The CDR3 spells CASSYMDREAFF. Here the CDR3 DNA reads TGTGCCAGCAGTTACATGGACAGGGAAGCTTTCTTT.

This clonotype was counted ten times or more. The chain links TRBV6-2 or TRBV6-3 to TRBJ2-3; TRBD2 matches at 12 bases. Germline V gene sequence: CDR1 MNHEY, CDR2 SVGEGT. J lost 4 bases, V lost 2 bases, and 19 bases had no gene match. CDR3 length equals 21 residues. This CDR3 reads CASSYPSLTSGSRADPDTQYF. DNA of the CDR3: TGTGCCAGCAGTTACCCCTCCTTGACTAGCGGGAGCCGTGCCGACCCAGATACGCAGTATTTT.

The chain carries TRBV7-3 and TRBJ2-2; D perhaps matches TRBD1 (6 bases). The CDR3 covers 17 residues. The ends were cut back, 1 base at V and 5 bases at J, with 17 bases in the middle. Germline CDR1 is SGHTA and CDR2 is FQGTGA. CDR3 sequence: CASSLNRDKIETGELFF. CDR3 sequence (DNA): TGTGCCAGCAGCTTAAACCGGGACAAGATAGAAACCGGGGAGCTGTTTTTT.

In regard to this clonotype: A much larger clone differs by one base, so this may be a read error. The chain combines TRBV18 with TRBJ1-4, with TRBD1 matching over 8 bases. The length of the CDR3 is 15 residues. The germline V gene encodes CDR1 KGHSH and CDR2 LQKENI. CDR3 sequence reads: CVSSPDRTGSEKLFF. Here the CDR3 DNA reads TGTGTCAGCTCACCCGACCGGACAGGGAGCGAAAAACTGTTTTTT. The full variable domain, with the rest looked up from reference TRBV18 and TRBJ1-4, is NAGVMQNPRHLVRRRGQEARLRCSPMKGHSHVYWYRQLPEEGLKFMVYLQKENIIDESGMPKERFSAEFPKEGPSILRIQQVVRGDSAAYFCVSSPDRTGSEKLFFGSGTQLSVL.

At least ten counts were recorded for this clonotype. This chain uses TRBV4-2 with TRBJ1-2; TRBD1 matches at 8 bases. In germline, CDR1 is LGHNA, CDR2 YNFKEQ. J was trimmed by 6 bases and V by 5 bases; bases with no gene match: 11. The CDR3 covers 15 residues. In DNA form, the CDR3 reads TGTGCCAGCAGCGTCCGGGACAGGCGCCTGGATGGCTACACCTTC. It encodes CASSVRDRRLDGYTF.

The chain links TRBV5-1 to TRBJ2-7, with D possibly being TRBD2 (5 bases). Trimming pared 0 bases from V and 2 bases from J, leaving 9 bases between. From germline, CDR1 is SGHRS and CDR2 YFSETQ. CDR3 size: 14 residues. In DNA, the CDR3 is TGCGCCAGCAGCTTGGTTCCGGGAACCTACGAGCAGTACTTC. Protein sequence: CASSLVPGTYEQYF. Combining the CDR3 with reference TRBV5-1 and TRBJ2-7 gives the whole variable domain KAGVTQTPRYLIKTRGQQVTLSCSPISGHRSVSWYQQTPGQGLQFLFEYFSETQRNKGNFPGRFSGRQFSNSRSEMNVSTLELGDSALYLCASSLVPGTYEQYFGPGTRLTVT.

This clonotype has at least ten counts. DNA for the CDR3: TGCAGCGCTCTCGGGGAGGGGCTCTCCTACGAGCAGTACTTC. Amino acids: CSALGEGLSYEQYF. This chain uses TRBV29-1 with TRBJ2-7; 7 bases are shared with TRBD2. There are 14 residues in the CDR3. Germline CDR1 reads SQVTM; CDR2 reads ANQGSEA. After removal of 7 bases from V and 0 bases from J, the junction contained 9 bases not matched to a gene.

This clonotype was counted only a few times. The V and J genes are TRBV3-1 and TRBJ1-1; perhaps TRBD1 as D (5 bases). Between the trimmed V and J ends, which lost 2 bases and 6 bases, there was a span of 19 bases. Germline V lookup: CDR1 LGHDT, CDR2 YNNKEL (reference sequence). The length of the CDR3 is 16 residues. Here the CDR3 DNA reads TGTGCCAGCAGCCAAACGATTAGAGCAGGGATCCCTGAAGCTTTCTTT. This encodes CASSQTIRAGIPEAFF.

The V call is TRBV7-3, the J call TRBJ2-5; either TRBD1 or TRBD2 may fit D (7 bases each). V was pared by 3 bases and J by 2 bases, with 10 bases between. The germline gives CDR1 SGHTA, CDR2 FQGTGA. The CDR3 runs 14 residues. The CDR3 bases are TGTGCCAGCAGCTTCCAGGGGGGGCAAGAGACCCAGTACTTC. Its translation: CASSFQGGQETQYF.

The chain is built from TRBV5-1 and TRBJ1-1; D unclear. Deletions cut 5 bases from V and 2 bases from J, with 10 bases between. This CDR3 is built from 13 residues. Germline V gives CDR1 SGHRS, CDR2 YFSETQ. CDR3 bases: TGCGCCAGCAGGAGCGAGCTTAACACTGAAGCTTTCTTT. This gives the protein CASRSELNTEAFF.

The chain recombines TRBV5-1 with TRBJ1-1, with D perhaps TRBD1 (6 bases). The CDR3 contains 14 residues. Germline loops: CDR1 SGHRS, CDR2 YFSETQ. Trimming removed 4 bases at V and 0 bases at J, with 10 bases between. The CDR3 DNA is TGCGCCAGCAGCAGTGGACAGCTGAACACTGAAGCTTTCTTT. The encoded protein is CASSSGQLNTEAFF.

This clonotype was recorded many times. The chain has TRBV29-1 and TRBJ2-5, with 10 nucleotides matching TRBD2. V shed 3 bases, J shed 3 bases, and the junction held 4 bases outside the gene matches. The CDR3 covers 14 residues. The germline gives CDR1 SQVTM, CDR2 ANQGSEA. CDR3 sequence (DNA): TGCAGCGTTGATGGTCTAGCGGGAGAAGAGACCCAGTACTTC. Translated, it gives CSVDGLAGEETQYF.

This clonotype came up a few times. J is TRBJ2-7 and V is TRBV10-3; D is unresolved. This CDR3 spans 15 amino acids. Germline V CDR1 and CDR2: ENHRY, SYGVKD. V lost 0 bases to trimming and J lost 6 bases, with 15 bases between them. CDR3 residues: CAISESQGPQSEQYF. The CDR3, as DNA: TGTGCCATCAGTGAGTCGCAAGGTCCCCAGTCCGAGCAGTACTTC.

The V gene is TRBV7-2, the J gene TRBJ2-1; TRBD2 agrees at 8 bases. Germline loops: CDR1 SGHTA, CDR2 FQGNSA. CDR3 length: 15 amino acids. V gave up 6 bases and J gave up 8 bases; unmatched junction bases: 12. The CDR3 DNA follows: TGTGCCAGCAGGACGGAGGCGGGAGGTCGGGATGAGCAGTTCTTC. It codes for CASRTEAGGRDEQFF.